This T cell receptor beta chain was sequenced during a study of cytomegalovirus exposure and HLA in healthy donors. On this clone itself: What it binds is unknown.

CDR3 length equals 16 residues. Trimming cost V 5 bases and J 1 base, with 17 bases left between them. The germline V gene encodes CDR1 SGHKS and CDR2 YYEKEE (reference sequence). Produced via immunoSEQ multiplex PCR; TCRdb's table is partial and in-frame only. Here the sample spans about 140,000 clones, about 91% being singletons. Whole-study results and caveats: Rarity marked most TCR sequences, yet some public TCRs occurred in many donors. Altogether, more than 150 TCR beta chains were recorded as cytomegalovirus-associated. The tendency of first-cohort TCR clusters to co-occur in the 120 or so validation repertoires was the finding of a later analysis. Reported performance of the classifier showed diagnosis of cytomegalovirus status with high specificity and sensitivity.

The source material was PBMCs. This clonotype originated in a woman aged 18-29 years in good health and CMV-seropositive. This sequence joins TRBV5-5 and TRBJ2-3, with D unclear. The CDR3 DNA sequence: TGTGCCAGCAGACCCCACTACGGGTCCGGCACAGATACGCAGTATTTT. Protein sequence: CASRPHYGSGTDTQYF. The complete variable domain, with remaining parts taken from reference TRBV5-5 and TRBJ2-3, reads DAGVTQSPTHLIKTRGQQVTLRCSPISGHKSVSWYQQVLGQGPQFIFQYYEKEERGRGNFPDRFSARQFPNYSSELNVNALLLGDSALYLCASRPHYGSGTDTQYFGPGTRLTVL.